This T cell receptor (beta chain) is from a study of blood T cells in healthy people across ages. Concerning this clonotype: Its antigen is not known.

A sample-barcoded 5' primer and a J-beta primer mix were used in a second PCR of roughly 7 to 11 cycles. Each of the cDNA molecules was tagged by a template-switch adaptor with 12 random nucleotides. TCRdb re-called the 5' RACE reads through MiXCR, storing one row per CDR3 protein. The sample lists 1.5 million to 1.8 million distinct CDR3 sequences; 35% to 45% were seen once. Findings and limits, study-wide: Naive CD4+ cells and diversity were both higher in long-lived donors than in aged donors. Shifts in expanded clonotypes may have been confounded by donor CMV status, which was unknown. Strongly correlated with naive T cell percentage was TCR beta diversity.

CDR3 size: 16 residues. The V and J ends lost 4 bases and 7 bases respectively, with 19 bases between them. Germline values: CDR1 KGHDR, CDR2 SFDVKD. V gene TRBV24-1 combines with J gene TRBJ2-1, with D possibly called TRBD1 or TRBD2 (5 bases each). The clonotype originates from a woman aged 18-35 years in good health. The specimen was blood. Here the CDR3 DNA reads TGTGCCACCAGTGACCGGGACGGGACGGAGGTAAATGAGCAGTTCTTC. As protein: CATSDRDGTEVNEQFF.